This passage covers 28 T cell receptor beta chains from one sample sequenced in a study of post-analysis software for immune sequencing data. General study results and limits: Five TRBV segments, including TRBV5-6, TRBV5-1 and TRBV20-1, were more frequent in patients than controls.

Their recognized antigens are unknown. The TCR beta cDNA libraries carried unique molecular identifiers. Each CDR3 protein gets one entry after TCRdb re-called the PCR reads with MiXCR. The repertoire consists of 820,000 or so distinct CDR3 sequences, with 53% occurring once and the leading ten covering 4.6%. The sequenced material came from blood. The receptors were sampled from a girl aged 5-17 years with multiple sclerosis.

The chain combines TRBV27 with TRBJ2-7; 11 bases line up with TRBD1. J gave up 2 bases and V 3 bases, and 6 bases lay outside the gene matches. CDR1 MNHEY and CDR2 SMNVEV come from the germline V gene (reference sequence). This CDR3 has 16 amino acids. In DNA, the CDR3 is TGTGCCAGCAGTTTTCAGGGACAGGGGGGCGCCTACGAGCAGTACTTC. Translated, it gives CASSFQGQGGAYEQYF.

Details on this clonotype: This may stem from a read error, because a much larger clone lies one nucleotide away. The chain has TRBV20-1 and TRBJ2-1; 7 bases map to TRBD2. With 5 bases clipped from V and 6 bases from J, the junction kept 16 bases outside the gene matches. CDR3 size: 16 residues. Germline V CDR1 and CDR2: DFQATT, SNEGSKA (reference sequence). The CDR3 is CSAGASGQPSCNEQFF. In nucleotides, the CDR3 is TGCAGTGCTGGTGCTAGCGGTCAGCCATCGTGCAATGAGCAGTTCTTC.

For the CDR3, the DNA is TGTGCCAGCACCGGGAGCTACTCTAGCACAGATACGCAGTATTTT. It translates to CASTGSYSSTDTQYF. The rearrangement uses TRBV9 and TRBJ2-3; the D gene is possibly TRBD2 (6 bases). Germline V gives CDR1 SGDLS, CDR2 YYNGEE. The length of the CDR3 is 15 residues. V was trimmed by 6 bases and J by 0 bases, leaving 14 bases between them.

The V call is TRBV18, the J call TRBJ1-1; D unclear. Germline-derived CDR1 and CDR2 are KGHSH and LQKENI. The CDR3 is made up of 12 amino acids. The V and J ends lost 0 bases and 8 bases respectively, with 7 bases between them. CDR3 sequence: CASSPPFREAFF. CDR3 in DNA: TGTGCCAGCTCACCACCGTTCAGGGAAGCTTTCTTT. Full variable domain (remainder filled in from reference TRBV18 and TRBJ1-1): NAGVMQNPRHLVRRRGQEARLRCSPMKGHSHVYWYRQLPEEGLKFMVYLQKENIIDESGMPKERFSAEFPKEGPSILRIQQVVRGDSAAYFCASSPPFREAFFGQGTRLTVV.

The V and J genes are TRBV5-1 and TRBJ2-7, with 7 nucleotides matching TRBD1. CDR3 length equals 14 residues. V was clipped by 4 bases and J by 2 bases; unmatched bases: 6. CDR1 is SGHRS and CDR2 is YFSETQ in the germline V gene. CDR3 bases: TGCGCCAGCAGCCAAGGGACAGTGGCCTACGAGCAGTACTTC. Translating gives CASSQGTVAYEQYF.

The chain is built from TRBV7-6 and TRBJ2-7; D remains ambiguous. The CDR3 contains 14 residues. Looked up from germline, CDR1 is SGHVS and CDR2 is FNYEAQ. The ends were cut back, 5 bases at V and 2 bases at J, with 13 bases in the middle. For the CDR3, the DNA is TGTGCCAGCAGCGATCACGGAACAACCTACGAGCAGTACTTC. This translates into CASSDHGTTYEQYF.

Only a few counts were recorded for this clonotype. The chain is built from TRBV4-1 and TRBJ2-5; the D gene could be TRBD1 or TRBD2 (5 bases each). CDR1 is MGHRA and CDR2 is YSYEKL in the germline V gene. V was clipped by 3 bases and J by 0 bases, with 8 bases between them. The CDR3 sequence is 14 residues long. As DNA, the CDR3 is TGCGCCAGCAGCCAGGGACCCTACCAAGAGACCCAGTACTTC. Translating gives CASSQGPYQETQYF.

The rearrangement joins TRBV25-1 to TRBJ2-7; D may be TRBD2 (5 bases). CDR1 MGHDK and CDR2 SYGVNS come from the germline V gene. V lost 4 bases and J lost 5, with 12 bases in between. The CDR3 covers 13 residues. CDR3 DNA sequence: TGTGCCAGCAGTGGGGAGTGGGTTCACGAGCAGTACTTC. Encoded protein: CASSGEWVHEQYF.

This chain joins TRBV5-1 and TRBJ2-1; TRBD2 is a possible D gene (6 bases). This CDR3 region has 14 residues. Germline loops: CDR1 SGHRS, CDR2 YFSETQ. V dropped 4 bases and J dropped 6 bases, with 14 bases sitting between them. As DNA, the CDR3 is TGCGCCAGCAGCCCGAGCGTGGGGGGCAATGAGCAGTTCTTC. Translated, it gives CASSPSVGGNEQFF.

The chain couples TRBV12-3 or TRBV12-4 to TRBJ2-5, with D perhaps given as TRBD1 or TRBD2 (5 bases each). This CDR3 has 13 amino acids. Trimming removed 8 bases at V and 5 bases at J, with 15 bases between. The CDR3 DNA reads as TGTGCCAGCCGGGGCCCCAACTACGAGACCCAGTACTTC. The encoded protein is CASRGPNYETQYF.

The chain uses TRBV5-1 and TRBJ1-2; 12 bases align to TRBD1. Germline values: CDR1 SGHRS, CDR2 YFSETQ. This CDR3 region has 16 residues. J lost 7 bases, V lost 6 bases, and 13 bases had no gene match. CDR3 DNA sequence: TGCGCCAGCACTCAAGCTCCGGGACAGGGGGCTTCTGGCTACACCTTC. This gives the protein CASTQAPGQGASGYTF.

The V call is TRBV29-1, the J call TRBJ2-7; TRBD1 aligns across 9 bases. The CDR3 length is 14 residues. The V segment lost 4 bases and the J segment 2 bases; nucleotides outside the gene matches: 6. Germline lookup yields CDR1 SQVTM and CDR2 ANQGSEA. CDR3 loop: CSVVPWTGAYEQYF. The CDR3 DNA reads TGCAGCGTTGTCCCTTGGACAGGGGCCTACGAGCAGTACTTC.

V gene TRBV18 combines with J gene TRBJ1-1, with D possibly matching TRBD1 (5 bases). The CDR3 contains 16 residues. The V end lost 1 base, the J end lost 3 bases, and 15 bases lay between the germline ends. CDR1 is KGHSH, CDR2 LQKENI, per germline. CDR3 protein: CASSPLAGRWHTEAFF. In nucleotides, the CDR3 is TGTGCCAGCTCACCACTGGCAGGGAGGTGGCACACTGAAGCTTTCTTT. Full variable domain (missing parts from reference TRBV18 and TRBJ1-1): NAGVMQNPRHLVRRRGQEARLRCSPMKGHSHVYWYRQLPEEGLKFMVYLQKENIIDESGMPKERFSAEFPKEGPSILRIQQVVRGDSAAYFCASSPLAGRWHTEAFFGQGTRLTVV.

This clonotype has a handful of counts. This chain connects TRBV15 to TRBJ2-1, with 8 bases that match TRBD1. CDR3 size: 17 residues. V trimming: 0 bases; J trimming: 6 bases; junction bases outside the gene matches: 10. The germline V gene has CDR1 LNHNV and CDR2 YYDKDF (reference sequence). CDR3 residues: CATSRDSGTGGRNEQFF. The CDR3 DNA reads as TGTGCCACCAGCAGAGATTCCGGGACAGGAGGCCGCAATGAGCAGTTCTTC.

This chain links TRBV7-9 with TRBJ2-6; the D gene is possibly TRBD2 (6 bases). V was shortened by 3 bases and J by 2 bases, with 8 bases between the two germline ends. Per germline, CDR1 SEHNR and CDR2 FQNEAQ (reference sequence). CDR3 length: 15 residues. The CDR3 sequence: CASSFSGAGANVLTF. The CDR3 coding sequence is TGTGCCAGCAGCTTCTCGGGGGCTGGGGCCAACGTCCTGACTTTC.

This clonotype was counted a few times. The CDR3 sequence: CASSPRDLSAGQETQYF. CDR3 in DNA: TGCGCCAGCAGCCCAAGGGACTTGTCAGCAGGCCAAGAGACCCAGTACTTC. The V gene is TRBV4-1, the J gene TRBJ2-5; a weak D match, TRBD2 (6 bases). Germline V gene lookup returns CDR1 MGHRA and CDR2 YSYEKL. The CDR3 loop spans 17 amino acids. V was clipped by 4 bases and J by 1 base, with 19 bases between them.

V gene TRBV6-6 combines with J gene TRBJ2-7; perhaps TRBD1 as D (5 bases). There are 13 residues in the CDR3. The V gene's germline CDR1 is MNHNY and CDR2 SVGAGI (reference sequence). Trimming removed 6 bases from V and 0 bases from J, with 9 bases in between. CDR3 in DNA: TGTGCCAGCAGGGGGCCGAGCTCCTACGAGCAGTACTTC. Amino acid sequence: CASRGPSSYEQYF.

The chain employs TRBV7-2 and TRBJ2-5; D is ambiguous. Between the trimmed V and J ends, which lost 5 bases and 0 bases, there was a span of 16 bases. Per germline, CDR1 SGHTA and CDR2 FQGNSA. The CDR3 spans 16 residues. The chain's CDR3 is CASSPRLRAYQETQYF. Here the CDR3 DNA reads TGTGCCAGCAGCCCCCGACTTCGGGCGTACCAAGAGACCCAGTACTTC.

The chain uses TRBV3-1 and TRBJ2-5; 12 bases fit TRBD2. There are 15 residues in the CDR3. Germline CDR1 and CDR2: LGHDT and YNNKEL (reference sequence). V was pared by 6 bases and J by 11 bases, with 13 bases of the junction left unmatched. The CDR3 sequence: CASSRTSGTFNEQYF. DNA for the CDR3: TGTGCCAGCAGTCGGACTAGCGGGACGTTCAATGAGCAGTACTTC.

Only a few counts were recorded for this clonotype. The chain links TRBV20-1 to TRBJ2-1; D is uncertain. Trimming pared 3 bases from V and 7 bases from J, leaving 10 bases between. The CDR3 is made up of 12 amino acids. The germline V gene encodes CDR1 DFQATT and CDR2 SNEGSKA (reference sequence). The CDR3 DNA reads TGCAGTGCTAGGGACGACCCTAATGAGCAGTTCTTC. Translation gives CSARDDPNEQFF.

The table lists this clonotype with a few counts. This rearrangement joins TRBV4-1 to TRBJ2-3; 7 bases line up with TRBD2. Trimming took 1 base from V and 0 from J; bases not matched to a gene: 4. The CDR3 extends over 16 amino acids. From germline, CDR1 is MGHRA and CDR2 YSYEKL. The CDR3, as DNA: TGCGCCAGCAGCCAAGTGCTAGCGGCTAGCACAGATACGCAGTATTTT. This translates into CASSQVLAASTDTQYF.

V gene TRBV29-1 combines with J gene TRBJ2-5; D gene unclear. This CDR3 has 12 amino acids. Germline CDR1 is SQVTM and CDR2 is ANQGSEA. Between the trimmed V and J ends, which lost 6 bases and 5 bases, there was a span of 13 bases. CDR3 amino acids: CSVGRASETQYF. CDR3 nucleotide sequence: TGCAGCGTCGGACGGGCCTCCGAGACCCAGTACTTC.

The gene calls are TRBV7-2 and TRBJ2-1; 7 bases agree with TRBD2. The V segment lost 0 bases and the J segment 7 bases; nucleotides outside the gene matches: 6. This CDR3 comprises 15 residues. Germline V gives CDR1 SGHTA, CDR2 FQGNSA. CDR3 residues: CASSLAGGVRNEQFF. CDR3 DNA sequence: TGTGCCAGCAGCTTAGCGGGAGGGGTTCGGAATGAGCAGTTCTTC.

The V gene is TRBV6-5, the J gene TRBJ2-7, with D hard to call. This CDR3 has 15 amino acids. CDR1 MNHEY and CDR2 SVGAGI come from the germline V gene. V was clipped by 0 bases and J by 0 bases, with 9 bases between them. This chain's CDR3 is CASSYSVSLSYEQYF. The CDR3 DNA follows: TGTGCCAGCAGTTACTCGGTCAGCCTCTCCTACGAGCAGTACTTC.

The V call is TRBV12-3 or TRBV12-4, the J call TRBJ2-1, with a weak D call TRBD1 (7 bases). The CDR3 spans 12 residues. V shed 5 bases and J shed 15 bases, with 17 bases lying between them. This CDR3 reads CASSVDREERFF. DNA of the CDR3: TGTGCCAGCAGTGTAGACAGGGAGGAACGGTTCTTC.

As for this clonotype: The germline gene is not matched at one end of the junction; a read error may be the cause. The chain couples TRBV12-3 or TRBV12-4 to TRBJ1-5; D gene ambiguous. The CDR3 totals 12 residues. Here the CDR3 reads CASSLPDHPQHF. The CDR3 DNA reads as TGTGCCAGCAGTCTCCCAGATCATCCCCAGCATTTT.

This clonotype was recorded once. The rearrangement joins TRBV29-1 to TRBJ2-1; 10 positions agree with TRBD2. J lost 5 bases, V lost 6 bases, and 7 bases had no gene match. This CDR3 has 14 amino acids. Germline-derived CDR1 and CDR2 are SQVTM and ANQGSEA. The CDR3 DNA reads as TGCAGCGTGGGGTGGGGACTAGCGAACAATGAGCAGTTCTTC. Translation gives CSVGWGLANNEQFF.

This clonotype occurred a few times. The rearrangement uses TRBV7-9 and TRBJ2-7; D assignment may be TRBD1 or TRBD2 (6 bases each). V lost 3 bases, J lost 3 bases, and 15 bases lay in between. Germline V lookup: CDR1 SEHNR, CDR2 FQNEAQ (reference sequence). The CDR3 has 15 residues. DNA for the CDR3: TGTGCCAGCAGCTTGCTTGGCGGGACATTCTACGAGCAGTACTTC. Protein sequence: CASSLLGGTFYEQYF.